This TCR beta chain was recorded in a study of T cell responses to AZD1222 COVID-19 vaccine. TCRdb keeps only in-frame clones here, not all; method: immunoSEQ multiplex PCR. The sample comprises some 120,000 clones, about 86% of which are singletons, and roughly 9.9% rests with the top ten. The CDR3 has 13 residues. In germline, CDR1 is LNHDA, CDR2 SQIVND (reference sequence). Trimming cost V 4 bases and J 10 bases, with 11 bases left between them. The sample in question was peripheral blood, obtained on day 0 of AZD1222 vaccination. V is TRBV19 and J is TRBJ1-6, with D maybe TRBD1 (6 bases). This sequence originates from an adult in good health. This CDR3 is CASSNDRMSPLHF. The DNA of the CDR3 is TGTGCCAGTAGTAATGACAGGATGTCACCCCTCCACTTT.